Listed below are T cell receptor beta chains from one sample, sequenced in a study of T cells in Graves' hyperthyroidism and ophthalmopathy. MiXCR, applied by TCRdb to the multiplex PCR reads, yields one record per CDR3 protein. The sample holds under 350,000 distinct CDR3 sequences, 21% seen once. Input material: blood. These receptors originate from a woman aged 50 to 60 with Graves' hyperthyroidism. The CDR3 runs from the conserved cysteine through the conserved F or W. Fields, in order: V gene, J gene, clone size, D gene, CDR3 protein, CDR3 DNA. A D gene is named only where the DNA matches it firmly. Some rows have no size entry. The others give once, few or many, or a class for an expanded clone.

v_call: TRBV9
j_call: TRBJ1-5
clone_size: NA
d_call: TRBD1
cdr3_aa: CASSPGQGVQPQHF
cdr3_nt: TGTGCCAGCAGCCCAGGACAGGGGGTTCAGCCCCAGCATTTT

v_call: TRBV24-1
j_call: TRBJ1-2
clone_size: NA
d_call: TRBD1
cdr3_aa: CATSDWRTGGYGYTF
cdr3_nt: TGTGCCACCAGTGATTGGAGGACAGGGGGCTATGGCTACACCTTC

v_call: TRBV2
j_call: TRBJ1-4
clone_size: many
d_call: NA
cdr3_aa: CASSTRNEKLFF
cdr3_nt: TGTGCCAGCAGTACCCGAAATGAAAAACTGTTTTTT

v_call: TRBV28
j_call: TRBJ2-7
clone_size: many
d_call: NA
cdr3_aa: CASSQGGRENEQYF
cdr3_nt: TGTGCCAGCAGTCAGGGGGGGCGGGAGAACGAGCAGTACTTC

v_call: TRBV3-1
j_call: TRBJ2-2
clone_size: NA
d_call: NA
cdr3_aa: CASSQTDGELFF
cdr3_nt: TGTGCCAGCAGCCAGACAGACGGGGAGCTGTTTTTT

v_call: TRBV20-1
j_call: TRBJ2-1
clone_size: many
d_call: TRBD2
cdr3_aa: CSARDLWSRTSGNNEQFF
cdr3_nt: TGCAGTGCTAGAGATCTCTGGAGCCGGACTAGCGGGAACAATGAGCAGTTCTTC

v_call: TRBV6-2/TRBV6-3
j_call: TRBJ2-1
clone_size: NA
d_call: TRBD2
cdr3_aa: CASSLATSGYNEQFF
cdr3_nt: TGTGCCAGCAGTTTAGCGACTAGCGGGTACAATGAGCAGTTCTTC

v_call: TRBV25-1
j_call: TRBJ2-5
clone_size: NA
d_call: NA
cdr3_aa: CASISSGAGAYQYF
cdr3_nt: TGTGCCAGCATATCATCGGGGGCAGGCGCCTACCAGTACTTC

v_call: TRBV29-1
j_call: TRBJ2-7
clone_size: many
d_call: TRBD2
cdr3_aa: CSVGTAPGGEQYF
cdr3_nt: TGCAGCGTTGGGACCGCGCCGGGAGGGGAGCAGTACTTC

v_call: TRBV20-1
j_call: TRBJ2-6
clone_size: many
d_call: NA
cdr3_aa: CSGLSGANVLTF
cdr3_nt: TGCAGTGGCCTTTCTGGGGCCAACGTCCTGACTTTC

v_call: TRBV2
j_call: TRBJ2-5
clone_size: NA
d_call: TRBD1
cdr3_aa: CASTATGWQETQYF
cdr3_nt: TGTGCCAGCACCGCGACAGGGTGGCAAGAGACCCAGTACTTC

v_call: TRBV7-8
j_call: TRBJ1-1
clone_size: NA
d_call: TRBD1
cdr3_aa: CASSLSRTGGDLRNTEAFF
cdr3_nt: TGTGCCAGCAGCTTAAGTAGGACAGGGGGCGATTTGAGGAACACTGAAGCTTTCTTT

v_call: TRBV28
j_call: TRBJ1-5
clone_size: few
d_call: TRBD1
cdr3_aa: CATSRGTGFNQPQHF
cdr3_nt: TGTGCCACCTCTCGGGGGACAGGGTTCAATCAGCCCCAGCATTTT

v_call: TRBV20-1
j_call: TRBJ1-5
clone_size: NA
d_call: TRBD1
cdr3_aa: CSAGTGDNQPQHF
cdr3_nt: TGCAGTGCTGGGACAGGAGACAATCAGCCCCAGCATTTT

v_call: TRBV29-1
j_call: TRBJ2-7
clone_size: few
d_call: NA
cdr3_aa: CSVLGSGQYF
cdr3_nt: TGCAGCGTTCTAGGGAGCGGGCAGTACTTC

v_call: TRBV5-1
j_call: TRBJ1-1
clone_size: many
d_call: NA
cdr3_aa: CASRLDARAVNTEAFF
cdr3_nt: TGCGCCAGCAGGCTCGACGCCAGGGCTGTGAACACTGAAGCTTTCTTT

v_call: TRBV7-9
j_call: TRBJ2-2
clone_size: few
d_call: TRBD2
cdr3_aa: CASSSSGDTNTGELFF
cdr3_nt: TGTGCCAGCAGCTCTAGCGGTGATACGAACACCGGGGAGCTGTTTTTT

v_call: TRBV6-2/TRBV6-3
j_call: TRBJ1-1
clone_size: few
d_call: NA
cdr3_aa: CASSYLKPDSPEAFF
cdr3_nt: TGTGCCAGCAGTTATTTAAAGCCGGACAGCCCTGAAGCTTTCTTT

v_call: TRBV20-1
j_call: TRBJ2-3
clone_size: many
d_call: NA
cdr3_aa: CSETGSTDTQYF
cdr3_nt: TGCAGTGAAACCGGTAGCACAGATACGCAGTATTTT

v_call: TRBV24-1
j_call: TRBJ2-3
clone_size: many
d_call: TRBD2
cdr3_aa: CATSVSPVAGSTDTQYF
cdr3_nt: TGTGCCACCAGTGTATCCCCTGTAGCGGGGTCTACAGATACGCAGTATTTT

v_call: TRBV15
j_call: TRBJ2-2
clone_size: few
d_call: TRBD2
cdr3_aa: CATSRGLAGTTGELFF
cdr3_nt: TGTGCCACCAGCAGAGGACTAGCGGGTACCACCGGGGAGCTGTTTTTT

v_call: TRBV4-1
j_call: TRBJ2-1
clone_size: NA
d_call: TRBD2
cdr3_aa: CASSQGGLAGGPREQFF
cdr3_nt: TGCGCCAGCAGCCAAGGGGGACTAGCGGGGGGGCCGCGTGAGCAGTTCTTC

v_call: TRBV6-1
j_call: TRBJ1-1
clone_size: NA
d_call: NA
cdr3_aa: CASSPGVKLNTEAFF
cdr3_nt: TGTGCCAGCAGCCCGGGGGTCAAACTGAACACTGAAGCTTTCTTT

v_call: TRBV12-3/TRBV12-4
j_call: TRBJ1-1
clone_size: few
d_call: NA
cdr3_aa: CASSPSSLNTEAFF
cdr3_nt: TGTGCCAGCAGCCCTTCCTCACTGAACACTGAAGCTTTCTTT

v_call: TRBV29-1
j_call: TRBJ2-4
clone_size: many
d_call: NA
cdr3_aa: CSVALTVAKNIQYF
cdr3_nt: TGCAGCGTTGCATTGACAGTAGCCAAAAACATTCAGTACTTC

v_call: TRBV11-2
j_call: TRBJ1-2
clone_size: many
d_call: NA
cdr3_aa: CASSALRDTKKYGYTF
cdr3_nt: TGTGCCAGCAGCGCACTTCGGGACACAAAAAAGTATGGCTACACCTTC

v_call: TRBV11-1
j_call: TRBJ2-7
clone_size: many
d_call: TRBD1
cdr3_aa: CASREQGAAILGEQYF
cdr3_nt: TGTGCCAGCAGGGAACAGGGGGCTGCCATCTTGGGGGAGCAGTACTTC